The 12 T cell receptor beta chains below all came from one sample that was sequenced in a study of identical twins. TCRdb passed the 5' RACE reads through MiXCR, listing each CDR3 protein once. The data show 400,000 or so distinct CDR3 sequences, with 9% seen just once and about 9.1% held by the top ten. The specimen sequenced was naive T cells sorted from blood. Receptor source: a woman in her forties or fifties in good health.

This clonotype was detected a few times. V usage is TRBV24-1 and J usage is TRBJ2-1; 16 nucleotides line up with TRBD2. The CDR3 extends over 17 amino acids. From germline, CDR1 is KGHDR and CDR2 SFDVKD. V gave up 10 bases and J gave up 4 bases; unmatched junction bases: 9. CDR3 protein: CATTGTSGRVGYNEQFF. CDR3 coding DNA: TGTGCCACTACCGGGACTAGCGGGAGGGTGGGGTACAATGAGCAGTTCTTC.

This clonotype was counted between two and nine times. This chain uses TRBV5-1 with TRBJ2-1, with 7 bases lining up with TRBD2. The length of the CDR3 is 15 residues. Germline trimming cut 4 bases from V and 2 bases from J; bases unmatched to any gene: 6. CDR1 and CDR2 (germline): SGHRS, YFSETQ. The CDR3 DNA reads TGCGCCAGCAGCAGCTCCGGGACTACCTACAATGAGCAGTTCTTC. Encoded protein: CASSSSGTTYNEQFF.

There are many counts of this clonotype. The chain has TRBV5-1 and TRBJ2-5, with D perhaps being TRBD1 or TRBD2 (5 bases each). Per germline, CDR1 SGHRS and CDR2 YFSETQ. This CDR3 has 17 residues. V dropped 4 bases and J dropped 0 bases, with 19 bases sitting between them. The CDR3, as DNA: TGCGCCAGCAGCACCAACCCAGGGAGTGACTACCAAGAGACCCAGTACTTC. As protein: CASSTNPGSDYQETQYF.

The CDR3 protein is CARLAGVLKSSYNEQFF. The CDR3 nucleotides are TGTGCCAGACTAGCGGGAGTTTTAAAAAGCTCCTACAATGAGCAGTTCTTC. The chain couples TRBV6-2 or TRBV6-3 to TRBJ2-1, with TRBD2 identical over 11 bases. Trimming cost V 9 bases and J 0 bases; bases outside gene matches: 10. This CDR3 region has 17 residues. Germline V gene lookup returns CDR1 MNHEY and CDR2 SVGEGT.

The chain employs TRBV20-1 and TRBJ1-1; a possible D gene is TRBD1 (6 bases). Deletions cut 5 bases from V and 2 bases from J, with 18 bases between. CDR3 length: 15 amino acids. In germline, CDR1 is DFQATT, CDR2 SNEGSKA (reference sequence). The CDR3 sequence is CSAYPSGTPNTEAFF. As DNA, the CDR3 is TGCAGTGCTTATCCGTCCGGGACACCTAACACTGAAGCTTTCTTT.

V and J are TRBV7-8 and TRBJ2-3, with D maybe TRBD2 (6 bases). CDR1 is SGHVS, CDR2 FQNEAQ, per germline. There are 16 residues in the CDR3. Trimming left V 3 bases short and J 3 bases short, with 16 bases between. The CDR3 sequence is CASSLSVGGRTDTQYF. CDR3 sequence (DNA): TGTGCCAGCAGCTTGTCCGTTGGGGGGAGGACAGATACGCAGTATTTT.

V is TRBV9 and J is TRBJ2-2, with 14 positions matching TRBD2. There are 17 residues in the CDR3. V trimming: 1 base; J trimming: 3 bases; junction bases outside the gene matches: 2. Germline lookup yields CDR1 SGDLS and CDR2 YYNGEE. The CDR3 reads CASSVKGLAGDTGELFF. The CDR3 DNA is TGTGCCAGCAGCGTAAAGGGACTAGCGGGAGACACCGGGGAGCTGTTTTTT. The entire variable domain, with the rest obtained from reference TRBV9 and TRBJ2-2, is as follows: DSGVTQTPKHLITATGQRVTLRCSPRSGDLSVYWYQQSLDQGLQFLIQYYNGEERAKGNILERFSAQQFPDLHSELNLSSLELGDSALYFCASSVKGLAGDTGELFFGEGSRLTVL.

This clonotype was picked up many times. The chain recombines TRBV20-1 with TRBJ1-2; D is undetermined. CDR1 and CDR2 from the germline V gene are DFQATT and SNEGSKA (reference sequence). The CDR3 has 11 residues. Trimming pared 5 bases from V and 8 bases from J, leaving 12 bases between. The CDR3 is CSALTGPGYTF. In DNA, the CDR3 is TGCAGTGCTCTAACGGGCCCGGGCTACACCTTC.

This clonotype was seen repeatedly, ten times or more. The rearrangement links TRBV20-1 to TRBJ2-5; D not resolved. V was pared by 3 bases and J by 4 bases, with 15 bases between. The germline gives CDR1 DFQATT, CDR2 SNEGSKA (reference sequence). The CDR3 sequence is 14 residues long. Here the CDR3 reads CSARHGSSLETQYF. CDR3 DNA: TGCAGTGCTAGGCATGGGTCGTCGCTAGAGACCCAGTACTTC.

J is TRBJ2-3 and V is TRBV12-3 or TRBV12-4; TRBD1 aligns across 7 bases. V trimming: 8 bases; J trimming: 5 bases; junction bases outside the gene matches: 4. This CDR3 contains 12 residues. CDR3 in amino acids: CASEGAEDTQYF. CDR3 bases: TGTGCCAGCGAGGGGGCGGAAGATACGCAGTATTTT.

This sequence joins TRBV13 and TRBJ2-7; D possibly corresponds to TRBD1 (5 bases). Trimming took 2 bases from V and 4 from J, leaving 9 bases between them. Per germline, CDR1 PRHDT and CDR2 FYEKMQ (reference sequence). The CDR3 runs 13 residues. CDR3 residues: CASSLQGQYEQYV. Here the CDR3 DNA reads TGTGCCAGCAGCTTACAGGGTCAATACGAGCAGTACGTC.

As concerns this clonotype: A read error may be the cause here, since a much bigger clone is one base away. This chain links TRBV28 with TRBJ2-1; D unclear. CDR1 and CDR2 (germline): MDHEN, SYDVKM. The CDR3 sequence is 15 residues long. The CDR3 here is CPSSLLVEDPNEQFF. The CDR3 bases are TGTCCCAGCAGTTTATTAGTCGAGGATCCTAATGAGCAGTTCTTC.